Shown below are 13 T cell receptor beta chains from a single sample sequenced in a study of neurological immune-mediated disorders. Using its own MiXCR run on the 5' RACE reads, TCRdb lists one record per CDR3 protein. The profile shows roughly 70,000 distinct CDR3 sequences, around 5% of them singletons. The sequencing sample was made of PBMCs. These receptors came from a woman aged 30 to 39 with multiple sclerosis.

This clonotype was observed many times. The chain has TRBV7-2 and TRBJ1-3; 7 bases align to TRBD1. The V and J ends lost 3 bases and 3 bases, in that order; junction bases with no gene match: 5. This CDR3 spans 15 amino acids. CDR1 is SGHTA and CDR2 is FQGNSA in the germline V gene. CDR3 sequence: CASSLTGYFGNTIYF. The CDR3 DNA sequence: TGTGCCAGCAGCTTGACAGGGTATTTTGGAAACACCATATATTTT.

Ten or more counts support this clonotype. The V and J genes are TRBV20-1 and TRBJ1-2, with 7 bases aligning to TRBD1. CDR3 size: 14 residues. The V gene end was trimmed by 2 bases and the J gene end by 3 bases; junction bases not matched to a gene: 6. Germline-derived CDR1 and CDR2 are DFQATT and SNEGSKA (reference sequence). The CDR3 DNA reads TGCAGTGCTAGAAGCCGACAGGGAGACTATGGCTACACCTTC. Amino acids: CSARSRQGDYGYTF.

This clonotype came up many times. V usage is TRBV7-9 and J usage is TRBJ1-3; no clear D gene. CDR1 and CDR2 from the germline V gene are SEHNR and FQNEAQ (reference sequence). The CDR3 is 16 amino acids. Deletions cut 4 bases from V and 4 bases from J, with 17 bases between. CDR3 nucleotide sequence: TGTGCCAGCAGCTCGACCATAGGGCCTTCCGGAAACACCATATATTTT. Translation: CASSSTIGPSGNTIYF.

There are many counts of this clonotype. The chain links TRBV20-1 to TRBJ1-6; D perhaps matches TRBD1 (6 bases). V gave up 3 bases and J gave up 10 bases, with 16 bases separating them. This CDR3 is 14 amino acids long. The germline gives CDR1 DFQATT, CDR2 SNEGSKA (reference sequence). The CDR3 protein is CSASRGQLGSPLHF. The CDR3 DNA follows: TGCAGTGCTAGCCGCGGACAGCTCGGGTCACCCCTCCACTTT.

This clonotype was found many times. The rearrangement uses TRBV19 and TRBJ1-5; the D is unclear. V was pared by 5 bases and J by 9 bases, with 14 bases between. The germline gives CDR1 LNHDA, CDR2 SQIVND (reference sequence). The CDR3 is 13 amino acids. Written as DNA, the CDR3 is TGTGCCAGTAGTCTTGGACTGATTTCGCCCCAGCATTTT. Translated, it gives CASSLGLISPQHF.

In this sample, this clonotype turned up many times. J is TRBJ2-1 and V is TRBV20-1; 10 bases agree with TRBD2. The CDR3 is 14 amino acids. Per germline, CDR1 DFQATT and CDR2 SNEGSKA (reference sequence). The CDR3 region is CRPMGTSENNEQFF. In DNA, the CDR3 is TGCAGGCCTATGGGGACTAGCGAAAACAATGAGCAGTTCTTC.

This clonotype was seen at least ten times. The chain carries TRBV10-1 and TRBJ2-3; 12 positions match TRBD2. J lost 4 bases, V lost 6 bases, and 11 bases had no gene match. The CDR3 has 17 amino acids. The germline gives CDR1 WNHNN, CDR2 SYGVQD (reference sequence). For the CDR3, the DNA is TGCGCCAGCAGCGGGACTAGCGGGCGCTATTCGGCAGATACGCAGTATTTT. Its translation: CASSGTSGRYSADTQYF.

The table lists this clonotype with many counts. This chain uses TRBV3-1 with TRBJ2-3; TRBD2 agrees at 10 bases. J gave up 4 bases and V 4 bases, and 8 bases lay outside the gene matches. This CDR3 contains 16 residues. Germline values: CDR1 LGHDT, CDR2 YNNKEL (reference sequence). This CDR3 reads CASSLPAGGLSDTQYF. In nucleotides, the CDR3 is TGTGCCAGCAGCCTACCAGCGGGGGGGCTATCAGATACGCAGTATTTT.

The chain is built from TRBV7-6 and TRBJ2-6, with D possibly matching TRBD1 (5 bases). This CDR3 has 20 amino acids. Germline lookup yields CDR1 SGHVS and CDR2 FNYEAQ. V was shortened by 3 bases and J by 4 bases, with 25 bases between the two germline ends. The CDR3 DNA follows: TGTGCCAGCAGCTTGAGGCCCCCGGGCAGGGTGCAGATCGGGGCCAACGTCCTGACTTTC. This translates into CASSLRPPGRVQIGANVLTF.

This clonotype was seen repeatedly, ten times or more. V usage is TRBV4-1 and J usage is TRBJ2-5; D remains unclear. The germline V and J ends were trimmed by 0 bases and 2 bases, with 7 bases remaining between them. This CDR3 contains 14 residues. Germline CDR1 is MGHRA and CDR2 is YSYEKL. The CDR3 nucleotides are TGCGCCAGCAGCCAAGAAGCTGTGCAAGAGACCCAGTACTTC. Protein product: CASSQEAVQETQYF.

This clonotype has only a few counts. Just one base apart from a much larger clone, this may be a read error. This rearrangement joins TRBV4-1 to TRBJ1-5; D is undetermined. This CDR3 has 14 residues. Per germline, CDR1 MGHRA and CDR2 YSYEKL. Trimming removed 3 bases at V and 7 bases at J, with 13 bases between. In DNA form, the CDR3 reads TGCGCCAGCAGCCAGGAAAAGCTGAGGCAGCCCCAGCATTTT. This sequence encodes CASSQEKLRQPQHF.

The CDR3, as DNA: TGTGCCAGCAGCACACAACAGGGCAGTGAAGCTTTCTTT. The encoded protein is CASSTQQGSEAFF. The rearrangement uses TRBV7-2 and TRBJ1-1, with D perhaps TRBD1 (6 bases). This CDR3 contains 13 residues. V was shortened by 5 bases and J by 7 bases, with 14 bases between the two germline ends. Per germline, CDR1 SGHTA and CDR2 FQGNSA.

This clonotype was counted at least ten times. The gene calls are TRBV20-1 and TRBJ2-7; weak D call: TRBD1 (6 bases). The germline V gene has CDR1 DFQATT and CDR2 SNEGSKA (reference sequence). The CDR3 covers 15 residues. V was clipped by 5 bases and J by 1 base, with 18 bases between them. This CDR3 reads CSAPRTGHTSYEQYF. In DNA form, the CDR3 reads TGCAGTGCTCCTAGAACGGGACATACATCCTACGAGCAGTACTTC.